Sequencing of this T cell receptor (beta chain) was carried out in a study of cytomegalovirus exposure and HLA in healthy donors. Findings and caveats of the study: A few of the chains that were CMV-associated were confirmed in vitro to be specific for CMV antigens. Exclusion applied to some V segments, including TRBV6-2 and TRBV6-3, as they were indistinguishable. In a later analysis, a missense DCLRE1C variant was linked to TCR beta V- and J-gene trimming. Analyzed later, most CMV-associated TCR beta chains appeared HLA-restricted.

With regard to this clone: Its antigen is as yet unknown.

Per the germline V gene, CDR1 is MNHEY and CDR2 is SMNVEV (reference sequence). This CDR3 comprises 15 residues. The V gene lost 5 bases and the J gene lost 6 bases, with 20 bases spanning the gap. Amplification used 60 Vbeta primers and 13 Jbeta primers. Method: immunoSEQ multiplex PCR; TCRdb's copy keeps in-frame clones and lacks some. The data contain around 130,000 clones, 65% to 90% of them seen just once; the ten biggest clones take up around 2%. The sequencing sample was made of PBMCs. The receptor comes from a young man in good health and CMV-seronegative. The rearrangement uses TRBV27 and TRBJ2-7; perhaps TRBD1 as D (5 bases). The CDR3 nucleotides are TGTGCCAGCAGTGCTTACGACAGTCCGACTCTCGAGCAGTACTTC. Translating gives CASSAYDSPTLEQYF.